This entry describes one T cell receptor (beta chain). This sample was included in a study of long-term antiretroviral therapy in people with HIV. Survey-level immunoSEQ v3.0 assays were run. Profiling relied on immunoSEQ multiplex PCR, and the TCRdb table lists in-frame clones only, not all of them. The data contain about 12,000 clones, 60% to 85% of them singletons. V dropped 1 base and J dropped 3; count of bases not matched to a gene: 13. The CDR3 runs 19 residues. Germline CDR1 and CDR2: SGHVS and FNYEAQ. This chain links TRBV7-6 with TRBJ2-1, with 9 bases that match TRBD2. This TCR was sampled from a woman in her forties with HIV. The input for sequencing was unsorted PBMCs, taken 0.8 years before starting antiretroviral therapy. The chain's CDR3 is CASSLVGVHSGSYYNEQFF. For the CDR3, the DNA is TGTGCCAGCAGCTTAGTGGGGGTTCATAGCGGGAGCTACTACAATGAGCAGTTCTTC.